A single sample is the source of the 12 T cell receptor beta chains below, sequenced in a study of cytomegalovirus exposure and HLA in healthy donors. Using immunoSEQ multiplex PCR, the repertoire was profiled, and TCRdb retains in-frame clones only, with some absent. Counted here are some 120,000 clones, 94% occurring once; the ten biggest clones make up 1% to 1.5%. Input material: PBMCs. These receptors were taken from a woman between 18 and 29 years old in good health and CMV-seronegative.

This chain joins TRBV7-8 and TRBJ1-1, with TRBD1 identical over 9 bases. CDR1 is SGHVS, CDR2 FQNEAQ, per germline. The CDR3 has 17 amino acids. J was trimmed by 5 bases and V by 5 bases; bases with no gene match: 15. In DNA form, the CDR3 reads TGTGCCAGCAGCCCCGTAGTGGACAGGGGATCGTCGACTGAAGCTTTCTTT. This gives the protein CASSPVVDRGSSTEAFF.

V is TRBV28 and J is TRBJ2-7; 11 nucleotides agree with TRBD1. V shed 3 bases, J shed 2 bases, and the junction held 0 bases outside the gene matches. CDR1 and CDR2 from the germline V gene are MDHEN and SYDVKM. The length of the CDR3 is 14 residues. The DNA for the CDR3 is TGTGCCAGCAGTTTGGGACAGGGGGCCTACGAGCAGTACTTC. This codes for CASSLGQGAYEQYF.

This clone showed up just once. The chain couples TRBV15 to TRBJ1-1; D gene uncertain. Germline values: CDR1 LNHNV, CDR2 YYDKDF (reference sequence). This CDR3 is built from 15 residues. The V end lost 0 bases, the J end lost 4 bases, and 12 bases lay between the germline ends. CDR3 protein: CATSRDLIGGTEAFF. The CDR3 bases are TGTGCCACCAGCAGAGATCTTATAGGAGGCACTGAAGCTTTCTTT.

This chain links TRBV18 with TRBJ2-3; no clear D gene. The V gene lost 3 bases and the J gene lost 5 bases, with 6 bases spanning the gap. The CDR3 is made up of 12 amino acids. Germline loops: CDR1 KGHSH, CDR2 LQKENI. CDR3 in amino acids: CASSPPQDTQYF. The CDR3 nucleotides read TGTGCCAGCTCACCCCCACAAGATACGCAGTATTTT.

This chain uses TRBV28 with TRBJ1-5; 9 positions match TRBD1. Germline CDR1 and CDR2: MDHEN and SYDVKM. CDR3 length equals 16 residues. The J segment lost 0 bases and the V segment lost 6 bases, leaving 6 bases of the junction unmatched. For the CDR3, the DNA is TGTGCCAGCAGCTTAACAGGGGGCTATAGCAATCAGCCCCAGCATTTT. It encodes CASSLTGGYSNQPQHF.

This chain uses TRBV9 with TRBJ1-6; 11 positions match TRBD1. Trimming took 0 bases from V and 10 from J; bases not matched to a gene: 6. Germline assignment: CDR1 SGDLS and CDR2 YYNGEE. The CDR3 has 16 amino acids. CDR3 protein: CASSVDARDRGSPLHF. CDR3 DNA: TGTGCCAGCAGCGTAGACGCCCGGGACAGGGGGTCACCCCTCCACTTT.

The CDR3 is CASSPTGSSGGYTF. Written as DNA, the CDR3 is TGTGCCAGCAGCCCAACAGGGAGTTCAGGCGGCTACACCTTC. The genes are TRBV7-3 and TRBJ1-2, with D maybe TRBD1 (6 bases). V lost 5 bases to trimming and J lost 8 bases, with 18 bases between them. This CDR3 has 14 residues. In germline, CDR1 is SGHTA, CDR2 FQGTGA. Full variable domain (outside the CDR3, taken from reference TRBV7-3 and TRBJ1-2): GAGVSQTPSNKVTEKGKYVELRCDPISGHTALYWYRQSLGQGPEFLIYFQGTGAADDSGLPNDRFFAVRPEGSVSTLKIQRTERGDSAVYLCASSPTGSSGGYTFGSGTRLTVV.

The sample holds one count of this clone. This rearrangement joins TRBV18 to TRBJ2-3, with D perhaps TRBD2 (5 bases). V was cut by 3 bases and J by 0 bases, with 16 bases left in between. The length of the CDR3 is 17 residues. The germline CDR1 and CDR2 sequences are KGHSH and LQKENI. The CDR3: CASSPLEFSGSTDTQYF. The DNA of the CDR3 is TGTGCCAGCTCACCGTTAGAATTCAGCGGAAGCACAGATACGCAGTATTTT.

CDR3 amino acids: CAEDRGRRYEQFF. As DNA, the CDR3 is TGTGCCGAGGACAGGGGGCGACGGTATGAGCAGTTCTTC. V and J are TRBV7-9 and TRBJ2-1; 11 bases align to TRBD1. V lost 11 bases, J lost 8 bases, and 8 bases stayed unmatched. This CDR3 is built from 13 residues. CDR1 and CDR2 from the germline V gene are SEHNR and FQNEAQ (reference sequence). The full variable domain, its missing parts supplied by reference TRBV7-9 and TRBJ2-1, is DTGVSQNPRHKITKRGQNVTFRCDPISEHNRLYWYRQTLGQGPEFLTYFQNEAQLEKSRLLSDRFSAERPKGSFSTLEIQRTEQGDSAMYLCAEDRGRRYEQFFGPGTRLTVL.

The V gene is TRBV2, the J gene TRBJ1-2; weak D call: TRBD1 (5 bases). V lost 4 bases and J lost 5, with 17 bases in between. Germline CDR1 and CDR2: SNHLY and FYNNEI. The CDR3 covers 15 residues. The CDR3 bases are TGTGCCAGCAGTGTCAGGGTAGGGTCCTTATATGGCTACACCTTC. Translating it yields CASSVRVGSLYGYTF.

This clone appeared once. The chain carries TRBV5-6 and TRBJ1-5, with D unresolved. The V gene's germline CDR1 is SGHDT and CDR2 YYEEEE. The V end lost 4 bases, the J end lost 5 bases, and 16 bases lay between the germline ends. The CDR3 consists of 15 residues. The CDR3 DNA reads as TGTGCCAGCAGCCACTCCCGGGGTTCTTATCAGCCCCAGCATTTT. Protein: CASSHSRGSYQPQHF. Variable domain in full (rest from reference TRBV5-6 and TRBJ1-5): DAGVTQSPTHLIKTRGQQVTLRCSPKSGHDTVSWYQQALGQGPQFIFQYYEEEERQRGNFPDRFSGHQFPNYSSELNVNALLLGDSALYLCASSHSRGSYQPQHFGDGTRLSIL.

There are a few counts of this clone. The chain recombines TRBV29-1 with TRBJ1-2; 9 nucleotides match TRBD1. Germline-derived CDR1 and CDR2 are SQVTM and ANQGSEA. The length of the CDR3 is 13 residues. J was trimmed by 8 bases and V by 7 bases; bases with no gene match: 11. The CDR3 region has the DNA TGCAGCGCTGAGGACAGGGGATTGAAAGGCTACACCTTC. Encoded protein: CSAEDRGLKGYTF.